The clone carrying this T cell receptor beta chain has only one observation. The CDR3 extends over 15 amino acids. Germline assignment: CDR1 KGHSH and CDR2 LQKENI. The V and J ends lost 1 base and 5 bases respectively, with 11 bases between them. This record belongs to a study of blood T cell repertoires in COVID-19. Study overall: Some COVID-19 samples were acute and others convalescent; all came from the United States, Italy and Spain. In each case, the material was cDNA or gDNA derived from T cells, B-cell-depleted T cells, or PBMCs.

Methods used by the authors: Reference gene primer amplification gave nucleated cell count estimates. Clones were sequenced by immunoSEQ multiplex PCR, and TCRdb holds only the in-frame ones, with some missing. V, J and clone size derive from that table, while D and trimming were established from the DNA sequence. The table has over 25,000 clones, around 88% seen once. Sequencing input: peripheral blood. This clonotype originated in a man in his 70s with acute or convalescent COVID-19. V is TRBV18 and J is TRBJ1-4, with D perhaps TRBD1 (5 bases). This chain's CDR3 is CASSPRGGQNEKLFF. The CDR3 nucleotides are TGTGCCAGCTCACCACGGGGCGGTCAAAATGAAAAACTGTTTTTT.